This T cell receptor (beta chain) was documented in a study of T cells in Graves' hyperthyroidism and ophthalmopathy. About the research overall: Peripheral blood specimens were obtained at initial diagnosis, prior to any treatment. Study-wide findings and caveats: Appearing also in blood were most of the thyroid clonotypes expanded above 0.001.

Germline V gene sequence: CDR1 DFQATT, CDR2 SNEGSKA (reference sequence). J gave up 5 bases and V 5 bases, and 7 bases lay outside the gene matches. The CDR3 sequence is 14 residues long. Amplification of TCR beta CDR3 regions was performed using RNA transcripts as template. Using the HTBI primer set, a first-round RT-PCR was run on the TCR CDR3. TCRdb called the multiplex PCR reads again in MiXCR, with one record for every CDR3 protein. The sample consists of fewer than 900,000 distinct CDR3 sequences, 16% of them appearing once. There are many counts of this clonotype. Antigen: not known. No progression to ophthalmopathy during 18 months of follow-up defined stable disease. PBMCs were sourced from approximately 10 ml fresh peripheral blood.

This clonotype originated in a man aged 18 to 30 with Graves' hyperthyroidism. Specimen: blood. This chain joins TRBV20-1 and TRBJ2-5, with 11 bases matching TRBD1. The CDR3 nucleotides read TGCAGTGCTTTCAACCGGGACAGGGGGGAGACCCAGTACTTC. The encoded protein is CSAFNRDRGETQYF.